This section outlines one TCR beta chain sequence together with its context. No antigen is known for it. Clones were sequenced by immunoSEQ multiplex PCR, and TCRdb holds only the in-frame ones, with some missing. The data hold roughly 2 million clones, with over 85% observed a single time. Positively selected for CCR7, the CD45RO-negative cells used as naive CD8 cells excluded terminally differentiated effector memory CD45RA+ cells. V was cut by 5 bases and J by 5 bases, with 10 bases left in between. There are 13 residues in the CDR3. Germline lookup yields CDR1 MNHNS and CDR2 SASEGT. The record originates from a study of shared clonotypes between healthy human individuals. Study-wide results and caveats: Larger estimated richness was generally recorded for naive subsets relative to memory subsets. Large depth notwithstanding, sorted-subset sequencing proved incomplete by rarefaction.

The chain combines TRBV6-1 with TRBJ1-5, with D tentatively TRBD1 (6 bases). This TCR came from a man in his late teens or twenties in good health. Sequenced material: naive CD8+ T cells sorted from blood. The CDR3 loop is CASSRQEDQPQHF. CDR3 nucleotides: TGTGCCAGCAGTCGACAGGAGGATCAGCCCCAGCATTTT.